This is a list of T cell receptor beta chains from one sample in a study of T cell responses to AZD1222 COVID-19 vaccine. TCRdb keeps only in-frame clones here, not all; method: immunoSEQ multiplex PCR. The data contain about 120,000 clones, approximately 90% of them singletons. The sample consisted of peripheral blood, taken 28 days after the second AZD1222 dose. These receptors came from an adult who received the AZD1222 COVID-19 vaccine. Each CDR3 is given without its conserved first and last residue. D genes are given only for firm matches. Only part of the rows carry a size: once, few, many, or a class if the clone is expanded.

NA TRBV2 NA ASRGLGRGYNEQF
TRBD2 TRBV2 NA ASSPGLAGLNEQF
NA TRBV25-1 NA ASSEKGRDV
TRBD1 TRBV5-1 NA ASSLEGQDYEQY
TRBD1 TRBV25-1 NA ASSEWGQGGDQPQH
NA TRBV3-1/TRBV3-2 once ASSLVSGANVLT
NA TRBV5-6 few ASSELGAASQETQY
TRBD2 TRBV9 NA ASSPTTSGAYEQY
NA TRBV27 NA ASSPLGTFVETQY
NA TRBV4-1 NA ASSQDRNYGYT
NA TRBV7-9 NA ASSGGDRTYEQY
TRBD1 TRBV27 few ASSILTGHTEAF